The T cell receptor beta chain under discussion was sequenced for a study of T cell repertoires in cytomegalovirus infection. Study summary: It was recently identified HLA-C-restricted and well-studied HLA-B-restricted CMV epitopes that the study used. Indicated by public TCR beta signatures were CMV infection and matching HLA type. Study-level points and caveats: Cumulative frequency (of public TCR beta family members) identified carriers of CMV plus the relevant HLA. CMV-specific TCR beta clonotypes restricted by HLA-C were the ones dominating the ex vivo response.

This CDR3 is 15 amino acids long. Trimming removed 2 bases from V and 2 bases from J, with 12 bases in between. The germline CDR1 and CDR2 sequences are SGHVS and FQNEAQ. As for this clonotype: Its target is not known.

A single record per CDR3 protein comes from TCRdb applying MiXCR to the reads. The sample has roughly 570,000 distinct CDR3 sequences, 40% seen once. J is TRBJ2-5 and V is TRBV7-8, with D hard to call. The receptor's source is a human donor in good health (CMV status not recorded). Some clones in this sample may be carry-over from other donors' samples. The sample consisted of cultured PBMCs, taken from culture after CMV antigen stimulation. The CDR3 DNA reads TGTGCCAGCAGCTTAAGGCGGACGAGGCAAGAGACCCAGTACTTC. The encoded protein is CASSLRRTRQETQYF.